What follows are 13 T cell receptor beta chains derived from one specimen sequenced in a study of blood T cell repertoires in COVID-19. The data were produced by immunoSEQ multiplex PCR, yet TCRdb's version contains in-frame clones alone and is incomplete. The sample contains around 80,000 clones, more than 80% of which appear only once. Material: peripheral blood. These receptors all stem from a woman older than 75 with acute or convalescent COVID-19.

The chain links TRBV4-1 to TRBJ1-6, with D perhaps TRBD1 (6 bases). CDR1 and CDR2 (germline): MGHRA, YSYEKL. The CDR3 sequence is 13 residues long. V gave up 0 bases and J gave up 11 bases, with 8 bases separating them. The DNA for the CDR3 is TGCGCCAGCAGCCAAGATAGGGGGACACCCCTCCACTTT. It is translated as CASSQDRGTPLHF.

V gene TRBV6-5 combines with J gene TRBJ2-2, with D tentatively TRBD2 (5 bases). CDR3 size: 15 residues. Trimming removed 2 bases at V and 5 bases at J, with 12 bases between. Germline V gene lookup returns CDR1 MNHEY and CDR2 SVGAGI. The CDR3 here is CASSYGRARTGELFF. The CDR3 bases are TGTGCCAGCAGTTACGGGCGGGCGAGGACCGGGGAGCTGTTTTTT.

The CDR3 region is CASSLDRNSYEQYF. CDR3 sequence (DNA): TGTGCCAGCAGCTTAGACAGAAACTCCTACGAGCAGTACTTC. The chain employs TRBV7-8 and TRBJ2-7, with D unresolved. The length of the CDR3 is 14 residues. Germline CDR1 and CDR2: SGHVS and FQNEAQ. V was cut by 1 base and J by 0 bases, with 7 bases left in between.

The V gene is TRBV28, the J gene TRBJ1-1; TRBD1 is a possible D gene (5 bases). The CDR3 loop spans 14 amino acids. V was cut by 3 bases and J by 11 bases, with 19 bases left in between. CDR1 and CDR2 from the germline V gene are MDHEN and SYDVKM. The CDR3 DNA reads TGTGCCAGCAGTTTTGGAGGGGTTGGGGGAAGGGCTTTCTTT. It encodes CASSFGGVGGRAFF.

This chain links TRBV6-5 with TRBJ1-6, with 8 bases identical to TRBD1. The CDR3 runs to 13 residues. Looked up from germline, CDR1 is MNHEY and CDR2 is SVGAGI. Trimming at V came to 11 bases and at J to 9 bases, leaving 9 bases not matched to a gene. The DNA for the CDR3 is TGTGCCGCAAGGAGGGACAGGTCTTCACCCCTCCACTTT. Its translation: CAARRDRSSPLHF.

This chain connects TRBV7-6 to TRBJ2-1; TRBD1 matches 7 bases. V was clipped by 5 bases and J by 7 bases; unmatched bases: 11. The CDR3 loop spans 15 amino acids. Looked up from germline, CDR1 is SGHVS and CDR2 is FNYEAQ. The CDR3 here is CASSPQGGAWNEQFF. Written as DNA, the CDR3 is TGTGCCAGCAGCCCTCAAGGGGGCGCATGGAATGAGCAGTTCTTC.

The chain recombines TRBV13 with TRBJ2-7; maybe TRBD1 (5 bases). Germline-derived CDR1 and CDR2 are PRHDT and FYEKMQ (reference sequence). The V gene lost 5 bases and the J gene lost 0 bases, with 14 bases spanning the gap. CDR3 length equals 15 residues. The CDR3 coding sequence is TGTGCCAGCAGCGAAGACAGAGTCAGCTCCTACGAGCAGTACTTC. It yields the protein CASSEDRVSSYEQYF.

This clone has a single count. V is TRBV5-1 and J is TRBJ1-2, with D unclear. The CDR3 has 17 amino acids. Per the germline V gene, CDR1 is SGHRS and CDR2 is YFSETQ. The V end lost 0 bases, the J end lost 1 base, and 16 bases lay between the germline ends. The CDR3 loop reads CASSLGGPERFNYGYTF. The CDR3 region has the DNA TGCGCCAGCAGCTTGGGTGGCCCCGAGAGGTTTAACTATGGCTACACCTTC.

V is TRBV2 and J is TRBJ1-6, with TRBD1 matching over 8 bases. Germline CDR1 reads SNHLY; CDR2 reads FYNNEI. V was clipped by 6 bases and J by 9 bases; unmatched bases: 4. This CDR3 is 13 amino acids long. The CDR3 coding sequence is TGTGCCAGCAGGGGACAGGAGCGTTCACCCCTCCACTTT. Its translation is CASRGQERSPLHF.

V gene TRBV24-1 combines with J gene TRBJ2-2; TRBD1 matches 9 bases. The CDR3 has 17 residues. Germline assignment: CDR1 KGHDR and CDR2 SFDVKD. V lost 3 bases and J lost 4; bases outside the gene matches: 8. CDR3: CATSDAGTGGITGELFF. CDR3 bases: TGTGCCACCAGTGATGCGGGTACAGGGGGCATCACCGGGGAGCTGTTTTTT.

The V and J genes are TRBV7-8 and TRBJ2-1; D might be TRBD1 (5 bases). Germline V lookup: CDR1 SGHVS, CDR2 FQNEAQ. V gave up 1 base and J gave up 0 bases, with 7 bases separating them. This CDR3 is built from 15 residues. The CDR3 DNA follows: TGTGCCAGCAGCTTAGACAGGAGCTCCTACAATGAGCAGTTCTTC. This translates into CASSLDRSSYNEQFF.

The J gene is TRBJ2-7, the V gene TRBV27; 7 bases match TRBD2. V gave up 4 bases and J gave up 0 bases; unmatched junction bases: 3. The CDR3 spans 14 residues. Germline CDR1 reads MNHEY; CDR2 reads SMNVEV (reference sequence). The CDR3 DNA sequence: TGTGCCAGCAGTTGGCTAGCGGCCTCCTACGAGCAGTACTTC. This encodes CASSWLAASYEQYF.

CDR3 sequence reads: CASSQDPRQRGGEKLFF. For the CDR3, the DNA is TGTGCCAGCAGCCAAGATCCGCGGCAGAGGGGGGGCGAAAAACTGTTTTTT. This chain connects TRBV4-2 to TRBJ1-4, with D perhaps matching TRBD1 (6 bases). From germline, CDR1 is LGHNA and CDR2 YNFKEQ. The CDR3 length is 17 residues. Trimming took 0 bases from V and 8 from J, leaving 19 bases between them.